A selection of T cell receptor beta chains follows, all from one sample in a study of CD8 T cells in ankylosing spondylitis. One entry per CDR3 protein results from TCRdb running MiXCR on the 5' RACE reads. The data hold approximately 200,000 distinct CDR3 sequences, with 10% to 15% observed a single time. Input material: blood, either unsorted or a sorted T cell fraction (not recorded which). The receptor source for this set is a male donor with ankylosing spondylitis or in good health (not recorded which). Both conserved end residues are trimmed from each CDR3.

>TRBV5-1|14|TRBJ2-5
ASSWGQAVGQETQY
>TRBV29-1|13|TRBJ2-1
SVVGLASRFNEQF
>TRBV29-1|11|TRBJ2-7
SIRDSASYEQY
>TRBV12-3/TRBV12-4|12|TRBJ1-2
ASSSGTGNLGYT
>TRBV5-1|13|TRBJ2-2
ASLFYPAHTGELF
>TRBV27|12|TRBJ2-1
ASSFLAGGNEQF
>TRBV11-2|13|TRBJ2-7
ASSLGVDRTRWEY
>TRBV20-1|14|TRBJ1-2
SALSPFWTGLYGYT
>TRBV5-1|11|TRBJ2-1
ASTGTTVNEQF
>TRBV7-9|11|TRBJ1-2
ASSLPLSFGYT
>TRBV27|12|TRBJ1-2
ASSLVGGDYGYT
>TRBV12-3/TRBV12-4|13|TRBJ1-1
ASSPSAQVGTEAF
>TRBV6-1|13|TRBJ1-1
ASSEGDLLNTEAF
>TRBV27|11|TRBJ1-1
ASSSSGVTEAF
>TRBV4-1|13|TRBJ2-7
ASSQDGGYSREQY
>TRBV27|14|TRBJ2-5
ASSSGQGLDGATQY
>TRBV9|11|TRBJ2-7
ASSHKDSYEQY
>TRBV7-9|11|TRBJ2-7
ASSSGQAFEQY
>TRBV6-4|14|TRBJ2-2
ASSDSVSLPTGELF
>TRBV2|9|TRBJ1-1
ASSEGLDSL
>TRBV19|13|TRBJ2-1
ASSIIGGPHNEQF
>TRBV11-3|12|TRBJ2-2
ASSFTPLTGELF
>TRBV27|15|TRBJ2-1
ASSPSWAGSWDNEQF
>TRBV3-1|14|TRBJ2-1
ASSQDGDRGFHEQF
>TRBV18|16|TRBJ2-5
ASSLGLAGPPYQETQY
>TRBV12-3/TRBV12-4|14|TRBJ2-1
ASSKSPGDSYNEQF
>TRBV20-1|11|TRBJ2-1
SARGGPDNEQF
>TRBV11-1|13|TRBJ2-7
ASSPEEPNSYEQY
>TRBV5-6|13|TRBJ2-2
ASSFLGLLSGELF
>TRBV4-1|13|TRBJ1-1
ASSQAPDWDTEAF
>TRBV7-9|14|TRBJ2-7
ASSSERGIGDYEQY
>TRBV9|13|TRBJ2-7
ASSVGETGSYEQY
>TRBV5-1|12|TRBJ1-1
ASSSRVGNTEAF
>TRBV3-1|14|TRBJ2-5
ASSGAAAQLQETQY
>TRBV7-8|13|TRBJ2-7
ASSLGQGSAYEQY
>TRBV11-1|15|TRBJ2-1
ASSPGTSGTLRNEQF
>TRBV20-1|13|TRBJ1-4
SARDLRGGYEKLF
>TRBV2|12|TRBJ2-1
ASYAGATYNEQF
>TRBV3-1|14|TRBJ2-1
ASRRTSGRGYNEQF